These 9 T cell receptor beta chains were all obtained from the same sample, sequenced in a study of CD8 T cells in Susac syndrome. A quantity of about 0.5 to 1 ug RNA underwent reverse transcription using random hexamers. TCRdb analysed the immunoSEQ multiplex PCR reads with MiXCR anew, one entry per CDR3 protein. Counted here are 400,000 to 550,000 distinct CDR3 sequences, around 85% occurring once; the ten biggest clones make up approximately 0.11%. Sequencing used CD8+ T cells from PBMCs. The source of these receptors is a human donor with multiple sclerosis.

V is TRBV19 and J is TRBJ1-2; no definite D call. Between the trimmed V and J ends, which lost 3 bases and 8 bases, there was a span of 7 bases. This CDR3 contains 11 residues. The germline V gene has CDR1 LNHDA and CDR2 SQIVND (reference sequence). In DNA, the CDR3 is TGTGCCAGTAGTATTGCCGGAGGCTACACCTTC. The encoded protein is CASSIAGGYTF. The variable domain in full, completed from reference TRBV19 and TRBJ1-2, reads DGGITQSPKYLFRKEGQNVTLSCEQNLNHDAMYWYRQDPGQGLRLIYYSQIVNDFQKGDIAEGYSVSREKKESFPLTVTSAQKNPTAFYLCASSIAGGYTFGSGTRLTVV.

This chain links TRBV5-4 with TRBJ1-2; no reliable D call. This CDR3 comprises 13 residues. Germline V gene lookup returns CDR1 SGHNT and CDR2 YYREEE (reference sequence). The germline V and J ends were trimmed by 4 bases and 7 bases, with 14 bases remaining between them. The CDR3 spells CASSPTVLGGYTF. The CDR3 bases are TGTGCCAGCAGCCCTACAGTCCTCGGTGGCTACACCTTC.

This chain's CDR3 is CSATSSRDGPSGANVLTF. DNA of the CDR3: TGCAGTGCTACGTCATCCCGGGACGGCCCCTCTGGGGCCAACGTCCTGACTTTC. The rearrangement links TRBV20-1 to TRBJ2-6, with D perhaps matching TRBD1 or TRBD2 (5 bases each). The CDR3 runs 18 residues. The germline gives CDR1 DFQATT, CDR2 SNEGSKA (reference sequence). Trimming stripped 4 bases from V and 0 bases from J, with 19 bases between.

The chain is built from TRBV9 and TRBJ2-1; D is perhaps TRBD2 (6 bases). The germline V and J ends were trimmed by 4 bases and 9 bases, with 17 bases remaining between them. CDR3 size: 14 residues. CDR1 and CDR2 (germline): SGDLS, YYNGEE. This chain's CDR3 is CASSPRDSWGEQFF. DNA for the CDR3: TGTGCCAGCAGCCCCCGGGACTCGTGGGGTGAGCAGTTCTTC.

The genes are TRBV20-1 and TRBJ2-1, with a tentative D call TRBD2 (5 bases). Trimming stripped 1 base from V and 0 bases from J, with 10 bases between. The CDR3 runs 15 residues. CDR1 and CDR2 (germline): DFQATT, SNEGSKA (reference sequence). CDR3 nucleotide sequence: TGCAGTGCTAGAGCCCCGGGGAGCTCCTACAATGAGCAGTTCTTC. Translating it yields CSARAPGSSYNEQFF.

DNA of the CDR3: TGCGCCAGCAGCCAGGCTCTTCAGAGCTCCTACAATGAGCAGTTCTTC. This encodes CASSQALQSSYNEQFF. This chain links TRBV4-1 with TRBJ2-1; D gene ambiguous. Germline lookup yields CDR1 MGHRA and CDR2 YSYEKL. V lost 3 bases and J lost 0, with 12 bases in between. CDR3 length equals 16 residues.

The chain uses TRBV2 and TRBJ2-7; perhaps TRBD2 as D (6 bases). The CDR3 extends over 16 amino acids. V dropped 1 base and J dropped 1 base, with 14 bases sitting between them. Germline V CDR1 and CDR2: SNHLY, FYNNEI. The CDR3 is CASSEVGPGESYEQYF. The CDR3 region has the DNA TGTGCCAGCAGTGAAGTTGGCCCGGGAGAGTCCTACGAGCAGTACTTC.

DNA of the CDR3: TGTGCCAGCAGTGGGTACAGGGGACCTGGAACCTACAACTATGGCTACACCTTC. This sequence encodes CASSGYRGPGTYNYGYTF. The chain has TRBV6-1 and TRBJ1-2; 7 bases align to TRBD1. The V gene end was trimmed by 4 bases and the J gene end by 2 bases; junction bases not matched to a gene: 16. CDR3 length equals 18 residues. Per the germline V gene, CDR1 is MNHNS and CDR2 is SASEGT.

The V and J genes are TRBV6-2 or TRBV6-3 and TRBJ2-7; possible D gene TRBD1, 6 bases. V lost 2 bases, J lost 3 bases, and 17 bases lay in between. This CDR3 has 16 residues. The germline V gene has CDR1 MNHEY and CDR2 SVGEGT. The CDR3 nucleotides read TGTGCCAGCAGTTACGGGGGCGGGCCCGGGAACTACGAGCAGTACTTC. Amino acids: CASSYGGGPGNYEQYF.